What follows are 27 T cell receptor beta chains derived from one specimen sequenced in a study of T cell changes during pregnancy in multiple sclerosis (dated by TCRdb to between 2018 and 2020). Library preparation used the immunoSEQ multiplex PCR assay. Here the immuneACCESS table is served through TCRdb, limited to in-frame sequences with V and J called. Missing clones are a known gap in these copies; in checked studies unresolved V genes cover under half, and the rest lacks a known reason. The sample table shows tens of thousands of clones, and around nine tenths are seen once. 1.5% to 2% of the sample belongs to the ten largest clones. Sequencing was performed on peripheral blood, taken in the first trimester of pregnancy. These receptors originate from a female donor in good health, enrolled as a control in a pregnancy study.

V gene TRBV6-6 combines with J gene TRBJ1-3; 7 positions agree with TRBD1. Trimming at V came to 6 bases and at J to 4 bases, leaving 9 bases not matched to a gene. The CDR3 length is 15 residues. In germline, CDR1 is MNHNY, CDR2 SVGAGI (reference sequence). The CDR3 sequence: CASSPNRDSGNTIYF. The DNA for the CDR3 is TGTGCCAGCAGCCCAAATCGGGACAGCGGAAACACCATATATTTT.

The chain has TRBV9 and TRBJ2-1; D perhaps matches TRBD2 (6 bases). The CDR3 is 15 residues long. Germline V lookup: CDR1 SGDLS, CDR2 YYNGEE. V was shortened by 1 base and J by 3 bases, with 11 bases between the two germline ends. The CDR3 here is CASSVMEGLYNEQFF. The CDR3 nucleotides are TGTGCCAGCAGCGTAATGGAGGGACTCTACAATGAGCAGTTCTTC. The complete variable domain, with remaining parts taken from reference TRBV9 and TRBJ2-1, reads DSGVTQTPKHLITATGQRVTLRCSPRSGDLSVYWYQQSLDQGLQFLIQYYNGEERAKGNILERFSAQQFPDLHSELNLSSLELGDSALYFCASSVMEGLYNEQFFGPGTRLTVL.

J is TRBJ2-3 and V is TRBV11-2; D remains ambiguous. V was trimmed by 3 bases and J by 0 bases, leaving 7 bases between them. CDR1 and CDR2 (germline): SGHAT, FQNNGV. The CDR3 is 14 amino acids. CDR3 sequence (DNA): TGTGCCAGCAGCTTCCTTGTTAGCACAGATACGCAGTATTTT. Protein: CASSFLVSTDTQYF.

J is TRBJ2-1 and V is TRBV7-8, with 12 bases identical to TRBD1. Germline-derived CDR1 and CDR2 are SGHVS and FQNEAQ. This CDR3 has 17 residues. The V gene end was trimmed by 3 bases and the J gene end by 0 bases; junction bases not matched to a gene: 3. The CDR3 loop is CASSLGQGASSYNEQFF. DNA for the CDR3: TGTGCCAGCAGCTTGGGACAGGGGGCAAGCTCCTACAATGAGCAGTTCTTC.

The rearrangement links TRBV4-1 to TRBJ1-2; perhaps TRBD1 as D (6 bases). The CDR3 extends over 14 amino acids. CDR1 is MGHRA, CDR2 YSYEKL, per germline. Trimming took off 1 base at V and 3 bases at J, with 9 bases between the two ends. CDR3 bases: TGCGCCAGCAGCCAAGGGGGGGGCCACTATGGCTACACCTTC. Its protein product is CASSQGGGHYGYTF.

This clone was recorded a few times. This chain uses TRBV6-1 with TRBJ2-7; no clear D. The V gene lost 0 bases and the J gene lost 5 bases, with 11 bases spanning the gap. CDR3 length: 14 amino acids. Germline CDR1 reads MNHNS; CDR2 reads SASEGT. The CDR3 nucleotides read TGTGCCAGCAGTGAAGCGCTAGGAGTAGACGAGCAGTACTTC. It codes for CASSEALGVDEQYF.

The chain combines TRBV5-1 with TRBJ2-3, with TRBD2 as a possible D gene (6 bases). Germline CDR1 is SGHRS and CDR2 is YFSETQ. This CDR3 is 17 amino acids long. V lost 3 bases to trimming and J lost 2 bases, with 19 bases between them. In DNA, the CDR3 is TGCGCCAGCAGCTCGAGCGGGTCCTTACTAATCACAGATACGCAGTATTTT. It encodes CASSSSGSLLITDTQYF.

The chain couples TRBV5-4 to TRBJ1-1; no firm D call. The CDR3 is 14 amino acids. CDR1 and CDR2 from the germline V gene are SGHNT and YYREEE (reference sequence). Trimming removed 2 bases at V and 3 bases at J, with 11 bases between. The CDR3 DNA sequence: TGTGCCAGCAGCTTTGTTAGCTCGGACACTGAAGCTTTCTTT. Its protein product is CASSFVSSDTEAFF.

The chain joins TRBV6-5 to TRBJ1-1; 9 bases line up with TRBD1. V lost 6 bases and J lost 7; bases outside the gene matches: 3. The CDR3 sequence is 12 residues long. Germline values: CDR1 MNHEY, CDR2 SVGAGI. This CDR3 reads CASRGDRDEAFF. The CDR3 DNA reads TGTGCCAGCAGAGGGGACAGGGATGAAGCTTTCTTT.

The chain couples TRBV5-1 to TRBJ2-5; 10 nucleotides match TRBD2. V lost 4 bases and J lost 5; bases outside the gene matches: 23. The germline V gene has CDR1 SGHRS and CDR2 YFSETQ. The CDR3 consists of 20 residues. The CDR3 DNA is TGCGCCAGCAGCCCTGACGTGACGGCCGGGCTAGCGGGAGTCGGGGAGACCCAGTACTTC. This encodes CASSPDVTAGLAGVGETQYF.

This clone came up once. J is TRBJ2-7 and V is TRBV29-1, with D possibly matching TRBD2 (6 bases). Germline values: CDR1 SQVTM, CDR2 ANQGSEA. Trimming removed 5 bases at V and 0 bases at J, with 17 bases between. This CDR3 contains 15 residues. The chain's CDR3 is CSVILGDSRSYEQYF. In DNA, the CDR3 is TGCAGCGTTATCCTCGGGGACTCACGCTCCTACGAGCAGTACTTC.

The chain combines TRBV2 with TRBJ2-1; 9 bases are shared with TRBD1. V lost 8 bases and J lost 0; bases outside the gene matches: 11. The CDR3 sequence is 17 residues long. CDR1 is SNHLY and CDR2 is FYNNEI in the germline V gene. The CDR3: CASGDRAHASSYNEQFF. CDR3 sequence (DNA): TGTGCCAGCGGGGACAGGGCCCACGCGAGCTCCTACAATGAGCAGTTCTTC.

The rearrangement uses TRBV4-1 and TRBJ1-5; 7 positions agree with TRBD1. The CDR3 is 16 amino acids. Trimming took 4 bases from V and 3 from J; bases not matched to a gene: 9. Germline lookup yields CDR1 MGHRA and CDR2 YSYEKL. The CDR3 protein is CASSPRQGTNNQPQHF. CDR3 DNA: TGCGCCAGCAGCCCCCGACAGGGTACAAACAATCAGCCCCAGCATTTT.

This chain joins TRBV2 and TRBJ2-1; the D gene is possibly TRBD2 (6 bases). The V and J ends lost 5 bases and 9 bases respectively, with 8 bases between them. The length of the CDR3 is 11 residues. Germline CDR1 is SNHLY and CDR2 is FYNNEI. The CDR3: CASSFGGEQFF. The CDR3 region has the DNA TGTGCCAGCAGTTTCGGGGGTGAGCAGTTCTTC.

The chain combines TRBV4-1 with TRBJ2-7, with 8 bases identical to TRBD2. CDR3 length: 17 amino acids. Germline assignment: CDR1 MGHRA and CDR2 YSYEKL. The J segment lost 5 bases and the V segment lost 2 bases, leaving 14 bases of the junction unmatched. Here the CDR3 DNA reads TGCGCCAGCAGCCAACTACTAGCGGCTATCTACCCCCACGAGCAGTACTTC. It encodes CASSQLLAAIYPHEQYF.

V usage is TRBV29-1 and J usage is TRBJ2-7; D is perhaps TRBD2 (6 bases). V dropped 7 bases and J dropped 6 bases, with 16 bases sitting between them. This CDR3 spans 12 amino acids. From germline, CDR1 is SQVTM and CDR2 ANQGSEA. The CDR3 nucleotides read TGCAGCGCTTCGACGGGAGTAGCCGAGCAGTACTTC. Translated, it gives CSASTGVAEQYF.

The CDR3 nucleotides are TGTGCCAGCAGTTCCTCAGCGGGAGGGCGATACGAGCAGTACTTC. This codes for CASSSSAGGRYEQYF. The chain couples TRBV28 to TRBJ2-7, with 10 bases aligning to TRBD2. This CDR3 spans 15 amino acids. CDR1 MDHEN and CDR2 SYDVKM come from the germline V gene. Germline trimming cut 4 bases from V and 4 bases from J; bases unmatched to any gene: 7.

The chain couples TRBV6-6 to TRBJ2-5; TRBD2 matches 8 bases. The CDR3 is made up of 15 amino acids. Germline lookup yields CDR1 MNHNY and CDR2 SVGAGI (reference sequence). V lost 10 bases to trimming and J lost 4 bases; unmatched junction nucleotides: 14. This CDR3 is CATTSSGSFVETQYF. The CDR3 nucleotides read TGTGCCACCACCTCGAGCGGGAGTTTCGTAGAGACCCAGTACTTC.

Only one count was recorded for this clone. CDR3 sequence reads: CASSQGGGSGYEQYF. The CDR3 DNA is TGTGCCAGCAGCCAAGGGGGGGGCAGTGGGTACGAGCAGTACTTC. The V call is TRBV5-4, the J call TRBJ2-7, with a tentative D call TRBD2 (7 bases). Per germline, CDR1 SGHNT and CDR2 YYREEE (reference sequence). Trimming took off 4 bases at V and 4 bases at J, with 18 bases between the two ends. The CDR3 contains 15 residues.

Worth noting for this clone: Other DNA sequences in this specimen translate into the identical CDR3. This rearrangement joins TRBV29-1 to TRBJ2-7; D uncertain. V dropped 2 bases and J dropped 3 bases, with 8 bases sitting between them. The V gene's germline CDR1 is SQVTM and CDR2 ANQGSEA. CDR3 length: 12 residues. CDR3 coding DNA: TGCAGCGTTGAACTGGCGGACTACGAGCAGTACTTC. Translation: CSVELADYEQYF.

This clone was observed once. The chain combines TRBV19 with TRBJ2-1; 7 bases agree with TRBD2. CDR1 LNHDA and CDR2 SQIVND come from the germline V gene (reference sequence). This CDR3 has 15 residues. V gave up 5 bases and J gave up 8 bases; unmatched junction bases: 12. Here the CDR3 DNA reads TGTGCCAGTAGTTCCTACCGGGAGGAAGTGGATGAGCAGTTCTTC. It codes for CASSSYREEVDEQFF.

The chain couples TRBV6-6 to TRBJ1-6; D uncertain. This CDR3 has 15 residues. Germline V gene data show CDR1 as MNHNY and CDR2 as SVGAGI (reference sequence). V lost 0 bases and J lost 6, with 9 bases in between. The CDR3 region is CASSYSAPFNSPLHF. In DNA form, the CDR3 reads TGTGCCAGCAGTTACTCAGCCCCGTTTAATTCACCCCTCCACTTT.

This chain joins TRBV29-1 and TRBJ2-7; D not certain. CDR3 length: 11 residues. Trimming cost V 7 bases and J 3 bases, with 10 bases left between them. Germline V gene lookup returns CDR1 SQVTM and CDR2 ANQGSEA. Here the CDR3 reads CSAFPCYEQYF. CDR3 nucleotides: TGCAGCGCCTTCCCCTGCTACGAGCAGTACTTC.

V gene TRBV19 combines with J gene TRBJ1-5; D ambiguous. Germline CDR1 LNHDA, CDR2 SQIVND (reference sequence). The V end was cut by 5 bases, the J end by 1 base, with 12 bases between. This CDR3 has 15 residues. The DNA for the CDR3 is TGTGCCAGTAGTCCCCGAGTAGAAAGCAATCAGCCCCAGCATTTT. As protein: CASSPRVESNQPQHF.

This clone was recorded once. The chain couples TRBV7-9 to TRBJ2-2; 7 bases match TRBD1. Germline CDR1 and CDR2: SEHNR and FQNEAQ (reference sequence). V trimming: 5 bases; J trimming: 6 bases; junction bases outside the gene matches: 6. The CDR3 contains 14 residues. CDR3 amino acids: CASSPTGWAGELFF. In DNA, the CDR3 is TGTGCCAGCAGCCCGACAGGGTGGGCCGGGGAGCTGTTTTTT.

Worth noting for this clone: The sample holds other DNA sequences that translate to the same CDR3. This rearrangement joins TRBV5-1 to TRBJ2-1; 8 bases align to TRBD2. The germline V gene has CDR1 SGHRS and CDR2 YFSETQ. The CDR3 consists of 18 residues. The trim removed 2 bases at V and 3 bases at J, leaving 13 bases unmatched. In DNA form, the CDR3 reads TGCGCCAGCAGCTTTGGGACGGGGCGAACTAGCGGCTACAATGAGCAGTTCTTC. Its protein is CASSFGTGRTSGYNEQFF.

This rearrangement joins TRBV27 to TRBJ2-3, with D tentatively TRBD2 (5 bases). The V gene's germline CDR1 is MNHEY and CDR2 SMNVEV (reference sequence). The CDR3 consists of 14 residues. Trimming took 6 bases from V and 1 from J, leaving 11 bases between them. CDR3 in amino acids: CASSGELGTDTQYF. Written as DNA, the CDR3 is TGTGCCAGCAGCGGGGAGCTCGGCACAGATACGCAGTATTTT.